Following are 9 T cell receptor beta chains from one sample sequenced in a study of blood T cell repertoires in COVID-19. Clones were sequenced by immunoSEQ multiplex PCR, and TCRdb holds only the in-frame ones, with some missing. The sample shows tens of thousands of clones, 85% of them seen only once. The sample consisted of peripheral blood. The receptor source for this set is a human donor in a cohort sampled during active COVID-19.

CDR3 DNA: TGTGCCTGGAGTGAAGGAGGTTCCAATGAGCAGTTCTTC. As protein: CAWSEGGSNEQFF. The J gene is TRBJ2-1, the V gene TRBV30, with D tentatively TRBD2 (5 bases). The CDR3 runs 13 residues. V was cut by 1 base and J by 6 bases, with 10 bases left in between. The germline V gene encodes CDR1 GTSNPN and CDR2 SVGIG (reference sequence).

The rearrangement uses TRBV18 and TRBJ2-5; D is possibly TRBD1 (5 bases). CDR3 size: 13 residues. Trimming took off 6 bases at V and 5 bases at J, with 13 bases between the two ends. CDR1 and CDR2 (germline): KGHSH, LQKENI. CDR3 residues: CASSLQVGETQYF. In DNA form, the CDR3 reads TGTGCCAGCTCCCTACAGGTGGGGGAGACCCAGTACTTC.

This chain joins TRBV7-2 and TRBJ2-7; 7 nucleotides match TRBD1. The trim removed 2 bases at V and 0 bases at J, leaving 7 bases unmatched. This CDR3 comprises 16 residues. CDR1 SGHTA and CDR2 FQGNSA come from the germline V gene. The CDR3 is CASSLQGTDHSYEQYF. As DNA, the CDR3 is TGTGCCAGCAGCTTACAGGGGACAGACCACTCCTACGAGCAGTACTTC.

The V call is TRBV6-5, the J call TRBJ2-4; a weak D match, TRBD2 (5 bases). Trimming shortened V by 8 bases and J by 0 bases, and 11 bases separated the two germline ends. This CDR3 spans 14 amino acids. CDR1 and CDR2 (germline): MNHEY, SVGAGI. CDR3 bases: TGTGCCAGCGGGAGTCAACTAGCCAAAAACATTCAGTACTTC. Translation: CASGSQLAKNIQYF.

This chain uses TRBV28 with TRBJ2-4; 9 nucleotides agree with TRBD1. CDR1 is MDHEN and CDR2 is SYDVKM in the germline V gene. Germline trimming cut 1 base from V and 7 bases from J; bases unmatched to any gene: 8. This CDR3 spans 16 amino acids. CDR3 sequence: CASSLLGGDRENIQYF. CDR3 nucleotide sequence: TGTGCCAGCAGTTTATTGGGCGGGGACAGGGAGAACATTCAGTACTTC.

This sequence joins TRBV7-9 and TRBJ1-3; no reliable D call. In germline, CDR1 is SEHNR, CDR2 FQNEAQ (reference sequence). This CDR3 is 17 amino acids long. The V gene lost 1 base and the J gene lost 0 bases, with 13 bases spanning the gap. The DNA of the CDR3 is TGTGCCAGCAGCTTAGGTTTCGGTAGACTCTCTGGAAACACCATATATTTT. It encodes CASSLGFGRLSGNTIYF.

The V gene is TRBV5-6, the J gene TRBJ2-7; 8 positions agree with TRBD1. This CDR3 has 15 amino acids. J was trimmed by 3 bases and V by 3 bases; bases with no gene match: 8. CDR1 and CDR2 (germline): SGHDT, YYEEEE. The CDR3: CASSSLQGVVYEQYF. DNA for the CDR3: TGTGCCAGCAGCTCGTTACAGGGGGTGGTCTACGAGCAGTACTTC. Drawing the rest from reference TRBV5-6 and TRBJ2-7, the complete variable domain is DAGVTQSPTHLIKTRGQQVTLRCSPKSGHDTVSWYQQALGQGPQFIFQYYEEEERQRGNFPDRFSGHQFPNYSSELNVNALLLGDSALYLCASSSLQGVVYEQYFGPGTRLTVT.

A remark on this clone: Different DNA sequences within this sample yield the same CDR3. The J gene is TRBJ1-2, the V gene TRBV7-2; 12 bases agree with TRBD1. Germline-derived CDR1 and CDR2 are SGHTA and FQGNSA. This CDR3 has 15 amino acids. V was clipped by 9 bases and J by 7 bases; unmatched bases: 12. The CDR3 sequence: CASRPPGQGAGGYTF. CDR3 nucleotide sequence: TGTGCCAGTAGACCACCGGGACAGGGGGCTGGTGGCTACACCTTC.

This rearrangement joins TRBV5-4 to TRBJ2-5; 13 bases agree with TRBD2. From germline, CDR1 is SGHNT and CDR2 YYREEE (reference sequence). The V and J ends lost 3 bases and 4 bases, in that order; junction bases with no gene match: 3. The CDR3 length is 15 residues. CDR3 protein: CASSSRLAGGETQYF. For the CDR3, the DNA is TGTGCCAGCAGCTCCCGACTAGCGGGAGGAGAGACCCAGTACTTC.